The source of this T cell receptor beta chain is a study of vaccination and CD4 T cells after COVID-19 (dated by TCRdb to between 2021 and 2024). Regarding the study in general: Convalescent patients had a positive SARS-CoV-2 result on nasal swab PCR, and of these patients, several had mild disease and one had severe disease. Post-COVID blood samples were collected from convalescent patients a median of around 100 days after diagnosis, with a range of about 30 to 161 days. Participants received two doses of either the Pfizer-BioNTech BNT162b2 vaccine (n=8) or the Moderna mRNA-1273 vaccine (n=2). Control cultures received a CEFX viral epitope pool as the positive control, an HIV-1 Nef peptide pool as the negative control, or no peptide. The spike-specific CD4+ TCR repertoire was compared before and after mRNA vaccination in around ten COVID-19 convalescent patients and a handful of infection-naive healthy vaccine recipients. Overlapping spike peptide pools from SARS-CoV-2 and from the common cold coronaviruses HCoV-NL63, HCoV-OC43 and HCoV-229E were used as culture stimuli. The convalescent cohort included six males and four females, with two Hispanic individuals, seven Caucasians, two Asians and one multiracial person. Post-vaccine blood samples were obtained a median of about 77 days after the second vaccine dose, with a range of roughly 14 to 241 days. Paper-wide results and their limitations: The median count of SARS-CoV-2-reactive clonotypes went up from around 21 after infection to around 38 after vaccination, although the change was not significant. Relatively few convalescent patients were included in the study, and early timepoints after natural infection were not analyzed. Of the vaccine-specific clones found in convalescent patients, nearly all (304 of 307) were mono-reactive for SARS-CoV-2 spike instead of being cross-reactive with common cold coronaviruses. Among convalescent patients, a median around 86% of the SARS-CoV-2-reactive clones seen after vaccination appeared only after vaccination, which suggests priming specific to the vaccine.

Libraries came from PCR. DNA from cultured CD4+ T cells underwent TCR sequencing with the Oncomine TCR Beta short-read assay at the Johns Hopkins FTIC core. The QIAamp micro DNA kit was used to extract genomic DNA from the cultured CD4+ T cells. The Oncomine TCR Beta libraries from cultured CD4+ T cells were pooled using unique dual indexes and then sequenced on an Illumina iSeq 100. Per the original workflow: Non-productive sequences were filtered out, and CDR3s that did not start with C, did not end with F or W, or were shorter than 7 amino acids were discarded. Antigen-specific clonotypes were identified with the MANAFEST web application by comparing peptide-stimulated wells with reference and other culture wells. An FDR below 0.05, an odds ratio above 5, and a productive frequency above 0.1% in at least two of three replicate wells were required for clones to be considered positive. A clonotype was classed as cross-reactive if the clonotype showed significant expansion both in SARS-CoV-2 spike wells and in at least one common cold coronavirus spike condition. CDR3 homology was assessed with Levenshtein distances (stringdist) and unrooted phylogenetic trees (ape) in R version 3.6.1. Through fastp at Q25 and MiXCR, TCRdb rebuilt clones from the public reads, retaining in-frame beta chains. Merged by CDR3 protein, the rows form single entries marked with the most common genes and DNA. These V and J calls are TCRdb output, not the study's own analysis. In all, the sample holds about 13,000 distinct CDR3 sequences, and around 43% of those were seen once. The ten largest clones capture 9.4% of the sample.

About this clonotype: The clone's antigen remains unknown. It has no much larger one-base neighbor in the sample; base qualities were not kept.

In light of the paper, this sample's treatment or condition label describes: roughly 11-day PBMC culture with coronavirus spike peptide pools or control peptides (ViraFEST assay). The ViraFEST assay was used in the study, in which antigen-specific T cells were expanded with peptide pools and expanded clonotypes were subsequently identified by TCR sequencing. The positive SARS-CoV-2 PCR tests of the convalescent patients were dated from March to December 2020, before the Alpha, Beta and Delta variants emerged in the United States. Some 2 million PBMCs per well were cultured in IMDM with about 5% human AB serum and approximately 10 IU/ml IL-2, plus 10 ug/ml peptide pools. Half of the culture medium was replaced with fresh IL-2-containing medium on days 3 and 7. After ten to eleven days of culture, CD4+ T cells were isolated by negative selection using the EasySep CD4+ T cell isolation kit. Ficoll-Paque Plus gradient centrifugation was used to isolate PBMCs from whole blood, and the isolated PBMCs were then either used fresh or cryopreserved at -140C. Culture conditions were generally each tested in triplicate wells.

The CDR3 sequence holds 14 residues, the cysteine and phenylalanine included. CDR3 DNA only is kept here, 42 bases in frame from base 1. Relative to germline, V is 2 bases shorter and J is 1 base shorter, with 8 bases between their ends. The germline V gene encodes CDR1 ENHRY and CDR2 SYGVKD. Sequencing input: CD4+ T cells from blood, cultured in vitro. The receptor was isolated from a human donor who had recovered from COVID-19. The chain is assembled from TRBV10-3 and TRBJ1-1, with the D segment identity uncertain. The nucleotide sequence is TGTGCCATCAGTGAGGGTCTAACGAACACTGAAGCTTTCTTT. Translated, it reads CAISEGLTNTEAFF.